A selection of T cell receptor beta chains follows, all from one sample in a study of identical twins. Each CDR3 protein is one row after TCRdb ran MiXCR on the 5' RACE reads. This sample has 300,000 to 350,000 distinct CDR3 sequences; about 12% occur once, and the top ten carry approximately 7.6%. This same sample was also taken into another study, of yellow fever vaccine responses in identical twins.

The specimen sequenced was CD8+ T cells sorted from blood. All receptors come from a woman under 30 in good health. CDR3s include the opening cysteine and the closing phenylalanine or tryptophan. Fields, in order: V gene, clone size, D gene, J gene, CDR3 DNA, CDR3 protein. A D gene is named only where the DNA matches it firmly. Where a row states a size, it is once, few, many or the class of an expanded clone; other rows omit it.

TRBV20-1	NA	TRBD1	TRBJ2-3	TGCAGTGCCCTTCTGGGACAGGGGAGCACAGATACGCAGTATTTT	CSALLGQGSTDTQYF
TRBV4-1	NA	TRBD2	TRBJ2-5	TGCGCCAGCAGCCCGCTAGCGGGGGGGCGGGAGACCCAGTACTTC	CASSPLAGGRETQYF
TRBV13	NA	NA	TRBJ2-2	TGTGCCAGCAGCCCCCCGGCGACGAACACCGGGGAGCTGTTTTTT	CASSPPATNTGELFF
TRBV12-3/TRBV12-4	many	TRBD2	TRBJ2-1	TGTGCCAGCAGTTCCCCTACACTAGCGGGATCTTCCAATGAGCAGTTCTTC	CASSSPTLAGSSNEQFF
TRBV12-3/TRBV12-4	many	TRBD1	TRBJ1-2	TGTGCCAGCGGGACAGGTGGTTATGGCTACACCTTC	CASGTGGYGYTF
TRBV29-1	many	NA	TRBJ1-1	TGCAGCGTTGAAAAGGCCGGCCGGGGCACTGAAGCTTTCTTT	CSVEKAGRGTEAFF
TRBV7-9	NA	NA	TRBJ1-2	TGTGCCAGCAGCTTAGCAAGAACGACAGAAGACAACTATGGCTACACCTTC	CASSLARTTEDNYGYTF
TRBV21-1	NA	NA	TRBJ2-7	TGTGCCAGCAACATGCCCCGGGCTTGGGTGCTCTACGAGCAGTACTTC	CASNMPRAWVLYEQYF
TRBV10-2	NA	NA	TRBJ2-1	TGCGCCAGCAGTGAAGATAGGTGGGACGAGAAAAACAATGAGCAGTTCTTC	CASSEDRWDEKNNEQFF
TRBV4-1	NA	TRBD2	TRBJ2-3	TGCGCCAGCAGCCAAGATCAGAGCGGGAGGGACACAGATACGCAGTATTTT	CASSQDQSGRDTDTQYF
TRBV3-1	NA	NA	TRBJ2-1	TGTGCCACCTCCCAAGGAGCAGGCCCTTACAATGAGCAGTTCTTC	CATSQGAGPYNEQFF
TRBV7-9	many	NA	TRBJ2-1	TGTGCCAGCAGCCTCGCGAGACGCGATGAGCAGTTCTTC	CASSLARRDEQFF
TRBV7-9	NA	NA	TRBJ1-1	TGTGCCAGCAGCTTTGGGGGCGCGGCCTACACTGAAGCTTTCTTT	CASSFGGAAYTEAFF
TRBV7-9	NA	NA	TRBJ2-1	TGTGCCAGCAGCTTAAGTGGGTTAGGTGACAATGAGCAGTTCTTC	CASSLSGLGDNEQFF
TRBV5-5	few	NA	TRBJ2-1	TGTGCCAGCACCCGTGCTAGCGACCCGGGGGCACAGTTCTTC	CASTRASDPGAQFF
TRBV3-1	NA	NA	TRBJ1-4	TGTGCCAGCAGCCCGGGACCGATTAATGAAAAACTGTTTTTT	CASSPGPINEKLFF
TRBV28	few	NA	TRBJ2-1	TGTGCCAGCAGTTTGGTCCGGCTTGGCTCCATAAACAATGAGCAGTTCTTC	CASSLVRLGSINNEQFF
TRBV7-9	NA	TRBD1	TRBJ1-1	TGTGCCAGCAGCTTAGCTCAGGGGGAGACTGAAGCTTTCTTT	CASSLAQGETEAFF
TRBV7-9	NA	TRBD1	TRBJ2-7	TGTGCCAGCAGCTGGGCCGGGACAGGGGTGGGGTACGAGCAGTACTTC	CASSWAGTGVGYEQYF
TRBV29-1	NA	NA	TRBJ1-2	TGCAGCGCCTGCGAACTAACTAACTATGGCTACACCTTC	CSACELTNYGYTF
TRBV24-1	few	NA	TRBJ2-1	TGTGCCACCCGAGACGGAAGGAGCTCCTACAATGAGCAGTTCTTC	CATRDGRSSYNEQFF
TRBV6-2/TRBV6-3	few	NA	TRBJ2-2	TGTGCCAGCAGTTACAAGACAGCGAACACCGGGGAGCTGTTTTTT	CASSYKTANTGELFF
TRBV5-1	NA	TRBD1	TRBJ2-3	TGCGCCAGTCTTTCGGACAGGCCCACAGATACGCAGTATTTT	CASLSDRPTDTQYF
TRBV27	few	NA	TRBJ1-4	TGTGCCAGCAGTTTATTAGGTCGGTTCGATGAAAAACTGTTTTTT	CASSLLGRFDEKLFF
TRBV12-5	NA	TRBD2	TRBJ2-3	TGTGCTAGTGGTCCACTAGCGCTCGGGGCAGATACGCAGTATTTT	CASGPLALGADTQYF
TRBV7-3	NA	TRBD2	TRBJ2-3	TGTGCCAGCAGCTTGCTTACTAGCGGGAGGGAAACAGATACGCAGTATTTT	CASSLLTSGRETDTQYF
TRBV3-1	NA	TRBD2	TRBJ2-1	TGTGCCAGCAGCCAACATAACGGTAGGGACCGGGGGGACAATGAGCAGTTCTTC	CASSQHNGRDRGDNEQFF
TRBV29-1	NA	NA	TRBJ1-1	TGCAGCGTGGAGAGGGAGAACACTGAAGCTTTCTTT	CSVERENTEAFF
TRBV2	NA	TRBD2	TRBJ2-1	TGTGCCAGCAGCCCGAATACCGGGACTAGCGGGAGTAAGGGTGAGCAGTTCTTC	CASSPNTGTSGSKGEQFF
TRBV20-1	few	NA	TRBJ1-3	TGCAGTGCTAGTCAGGAGTACTCTGGAAACACCATATATTTT	CSASQEYSGNTIYF
TRBV15	NA	TRBD2	TRBJ2-1	TGTGCCACCAGCATGACTAGCGGGGGATACAATGAGCAGTTCTTC	CATSMTSGGYNEQFF
TRBV14	NA	NA	TRBJ2-1	TGTGCCAGCAGCCAAGCCCGGGCCTACAATGAGCAGTTCTTC	CASSQARAYNEQFF
TRBV20-1	many	NA	TRBJ2-1	TGCAGTGCTAGAGATATAGTGCGGCAGTTCTTC	CSARDIVRQFF
TRBV28	NA	TRBD2	TRBJ2-1	TGTGCCAGCCTTACTACACTAGCGACCGGGACGAATGAGCAGTTCTTC	CASLTTLATGTNEQFF
TRBV12-3/TRBV12-4	many	TRBD1	TRBJ2-5	TGTGCCAGCAGAATGACAGGGTCTGGGGAGACCCAGTACTTC	CASRMTGSGETQYF
TRBV2	NA	NA	TRBJ2-1	TGTGCCAGCAGTTCCCCGGGACTCCCGACGTACAATGAGCAGTTCTTC	CASSSPGLPTYNEQFF
TRBV6-1	few	NA	TRBJ2-7	TGTGCCAGCAGTGCCACGGAGGGGGCGCGTAACGAGCAGTACTTC	CASSATEGARNEQYF
TRBV4-1	few	TRBD2	TRBJ2-1	TGCGCCAGCAGCCAAACGGGACTAGCAGACGATGAGCAGTTCTTC	CASSQTGLADDEQFF
TRBV12-3/TRBV12-4	few	NA	TRBJ1-2	TGTGCCAGCAGTTCCCCATTGACAGATAACTATGGCTACACCTTC	CASSSPLTDNYGYTF
TRBV12-3/TRBV12-4	NA	NA	TRBJ1-2	TGTGCCAGCAGTTTCACGGGAAACTATGGCTACACCTTC	CASSFTGNYGYTF
TRBV29-1	many	NA	TRBJ1-1	TGCAGCGTTGACGACACAGGGTTGGACACTGAAGCTTTCTTT	CSVDDTGLDTEAFF
TRBV7-8	few	NA	TRBJ2-1	TGTGCCAGCAGCCAGACGGGAACCTCCTACAATGAGCAGTTCTTC	CASSQTGTSYNEQFF
TRBV6-6	few	TRBD1	TRBJ2-1	TGTGCCAGCAGTTACGGGACAGGGGAGGGGTCATCTGAGCAGTTCTTC	CASSYGTGEGSSEQFF
TRBV27	many	NA	TRBJ1-1	TGTGCCAGCAATGCGGGGCAGCTGAACACTGAAGCTTTCTTT	CASNAGQLNTEAFF
TRBV10-2	NA	TRBD1	TRBJ2-2	TGCGCCAGCAGTGAGACCGGGACAGGGGTTACCGGGGAGCTGTTTTTT	CASSETGTGVTGELFF
TRBV15	few	NA	TRBJ2-3	TGTGCCACCAGCAGAGATAGGGGAAGAGATACGCAGTATTTT	CATSRDRGRDTQYF
TRBV7-7	NA	NA	TRBJ2-2	TGTGCCAGCAGGGAAGGTTACAACACCGGGGAGCTGTTTTTT	CASREGYNTGELFF
TRBV27	NA	NA	TRBJ2-1	TGTGCCAGCAGTACCCCAGACCGATATACGGACAATGAGCAGTTCTTC	CASSTPDRYTDNEQFF
TRBV29-1	NA	TRBD2	TRBJ2-3	TGCAGCGTTGAAGTCAGCGGGGGCGATACGCAGTATTTT	CSVEVSGGDTQYF
TRBV7-9	NA	NA	TRBJ2-6	TGTGCCAGCAGCTTATGGGGCGACTCTGGGGCCAACGTCCTGACTTTC	CASSLWGDSGANVLTF
TRBV9	NA	NA	TRBJ2-5	TGTGCCAGCAGCGTATCAGGGTCAGAGACCCAGTACTTC	CASSVSGSETQYF
TRBV7-8	NA	NA	TRBJ2-1	TGTGCCAGCAGCCAACAGACAGGAACGAATGAGCAGTTCTTC	CASSQQTGTNEQFF
TRBV12-3/TRBV12-4	NA	NA	TRBJ2-5	TGTGCCAGTTCGATAGGTCCGATGACCCAAGAGACCCAGTACTTC	CASSIGPMTQETQYF